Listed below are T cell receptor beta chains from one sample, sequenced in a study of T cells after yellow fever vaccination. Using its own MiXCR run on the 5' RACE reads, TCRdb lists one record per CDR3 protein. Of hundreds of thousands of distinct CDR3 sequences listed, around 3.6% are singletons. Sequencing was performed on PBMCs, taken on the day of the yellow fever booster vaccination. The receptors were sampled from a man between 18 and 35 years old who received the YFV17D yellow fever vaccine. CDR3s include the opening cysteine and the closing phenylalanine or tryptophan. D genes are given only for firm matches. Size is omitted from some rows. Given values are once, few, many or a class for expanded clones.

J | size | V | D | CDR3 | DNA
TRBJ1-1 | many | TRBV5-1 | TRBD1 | CASTKTGMNTEAFF | TGCGCCAGCACTAAGACAGGGATGAACACTGAAGCTTTCTTT
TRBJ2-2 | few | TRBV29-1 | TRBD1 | CSVGDRSTGELFF | TGCAGCGTCGGGGACAGAAGCACCGGGGAGCTGTTTTTT
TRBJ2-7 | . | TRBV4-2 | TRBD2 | CASSQDTSGGTLYEQYF | TGTGCCAGCAGCCAAGACACTAGCGGGGGGACCCTCTACGAGCAGTACTTC
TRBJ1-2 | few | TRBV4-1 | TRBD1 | CASSHPQTGRNYGYTF | TGCGCCAGCAGCCATCCTCAGACAGGGAGGAACTATGGCTACACCTTC
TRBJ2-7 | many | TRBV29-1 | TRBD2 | CSVRSGGVYEQYF | TGCAGCGTCCGATCGGGGGGGGTCTACGAGCAGTACTTC
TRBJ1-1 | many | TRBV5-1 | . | CASSFIMNTEAFF | TGCGCCAGCAGCTTCATTATGAACACTGAAGCTTTCTTT
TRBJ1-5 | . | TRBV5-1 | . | CASSLGEGSQPQHF | TGCGCCAGCAGCTTGGGGGAGGGTTCTCAGCCCCAGCATTTT
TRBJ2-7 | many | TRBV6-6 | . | CASSIGGGRQYF | TGTGCCAGCAGTATTGGGGGGGGCCGGCAGTACTTC
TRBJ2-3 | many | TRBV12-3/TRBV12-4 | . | CASSLHGDTQYF | TGTGCCAGCAGTTTACACGGGGATACGCAGTATTTT
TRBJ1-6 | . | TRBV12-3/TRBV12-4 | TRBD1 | CASSKGQGGSPLHF | TGTGCCAGCAGTAAGGGACAGGGAGGTTCACCCCTCCACTTT
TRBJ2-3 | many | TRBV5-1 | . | CASSYGGGISPDTQYF | TGCGCCAGCAGCTATGGCGGCGGAATAAGCCCAGATACGCAGTATTTT